Following are 30 T cell receptor beta chains from one sample sequenced in a study of CXCR3-negative and CXCR3-positive naive CD8 T cells. Broader study findings: Hydrophobicity was higher for TRB CDR3s found in CXCR3-positive naive cells than in CXCR3-negative naive cells.

All TRB cDNA libraries came from 5' RACE performed with UMI labels. TCRdb reanalyzed the 5' RACE reads, giving one entry per CDR3 protein sequence and no DNA. In all, the sample yields 55,000 to 75,000 distinct CDR3 sequences. No antigens are known for them. Sequencing was performed on naive CXCR3+ CD8+ T cells from blood. Noted subset: CD45RO-CCR7+CD27+CD95- naive CD8+ T cells expressing CXCR3 (TNR3+). The receptors come from a human donor in good health. Some clones in this sample may be carry-over from other donors' samples.

This chain links TRBV28 with TRBJ2-7; without DNA, the TCRdb call of TRBD1 cannot be checked. Germline CDR1 MDHEN, CDR2 SYDVKM. The CDR3 length is 15 residues. The CDR3 loop reads CASSFRGLSSYEQYF.

This rearrangement joins TRBV29-1 to TRBJ2-3; TCRdb names TRBD1, which stays unverified in the absence of DNA. The germline V gene has CDR1 SQVTM and CDR2 ANQGSEA. The CDR3 is 12 residues long. CDR3 sequence reads: CSVPVGQQEVYF.

The chain combines TRBV20-1 with TRBJ2-3; TCRdb calls TRBD1, which cannot be checked without DNA. Germline CDR1 DFQATT, CDR2 SNEGSKA (reference sequence). CDR3 size: 16 residues. The CDR3 reads CSARGDGVTSTDTQYF.

The J gene is TRBJ2-7, the V gene TRBV29-1; the D gene TCRdb calls, TRBD1, cannot be checked with no DNA. The germline V gene encodes CDR1 SQVTM and CDR2 ANQGSEA. CDR3 length: 12 residues. CDR3 amino acids: CSVGLTGYEQYF.

The chain couples TRBV27 to TRBJ2-6. This CDR3 has 14 residues. In germline, CDR1 is MNHEY, CDR2 SMNVEV (reference sequence). CDR3 amino acids: CASSQYSGANVLTF.

The J gene is TRBJ1-5, the V gene TRBV6-2 or TRBV6-3; TCRdb selects TRBD1, and the lack of DNA leaves this call unchecked. Germline V gene sequence: CDR1 MNHEY, CDR2 SVGEGT. The CDR3 extends over 14 amino acids. The CDR3 reads CASRPQGEAQPQHF.

The rearrangement uses TRBV27 and TRBJ2-7. Per germline, CDR1 MNHEY and CDR2 SMNVEV (reference sequence). CDR3 length equals 15 residues. The CDR3 protein is CASSLSPGGPYEQYF.

The chain links TRBV7-9 to TRBJ2-2; there is no DNA to check the TCRdb D call of TRBD1. Germline lookup yields CDR1 SEHNR and CDR2 FQNEAQ (reference sequence). There are 16 residues in the CDR3. The CDR3 sequence is CASSGTGQGIAGELFF.

The V gene is TRBV5-1, the J gene TRBJ2-7; TCRdb's D call of TRBD1 is untestable without DNA. The CDR3 totals 16 residues. CDR1 is SGHRS, CDR2 YFSETQ, per germline. CDR3 protein: CASSHPRDRLDYEQYF.

This chain uses TRBV5-1 with TRBJ2-3; TCRdb proposes TRBD1, but this gene call is untestable without DNA. CDR3 length: 16 residues. Germline V lookup: CDR1 SGHRS, CDR2 YFSETQ. The CDR3: CASSPGTGRGTDTQYF.

V usage is TRBV3-1 and J usage is TRBJ2-7; the TCRdb call, TRBD1, lacks DNA for checking. The CDR3 consists of 16 residues. Per the germline V gene, CDR1 is LGHDT and CDR2 is YNNKEL (reference sequence). The CDR3 is CASSQGKGTGGYEQYF.

This chain joins TRBV7-6 and TRBJ2-3; TCRdb designates TRBD2, a call that cannot be tested without DNA. The germline gives CDR1 SGHVS, CDR2 FNYEAQ. There are 14 residues in the CDR3. CDR3 protein: CASSFQGLADTQYF.

The chain combines TRBV20-1 with TRBJ2-7; without DNA, the TCRdb call of TRBD1 cannot be checked. This CDR3 has 15 residues. Germline CDR1 is DFQATT and CDR2 is SNEGSKA (reference sequence). The CDR3 protein is CSARDTGRGSYEQYF.

The chain combines TRBV3-1 with TRBJ2-7. The CDR3 is made up of 12 amino acids. In germline, CDR1 is LGHDT, CDR2 YNNKEL (reference sequence). CDR3 sequence: CASSQYQGEQYF.

This chain connects TRBV14 to TRBJ1-2. The germline gives CDR1 SGHDN, CDR2 FVKESK. The length of the CDR3 is 16 residues. CDR3 loop: CASSATLASLNYGYTF.

The J gene is TRBJ2-5, the V gene TRBV28; TCRdb selects TRBD1, and the lack of DNA leaves this call unchecked. Germline-derived CDR1 and CDR2 are MDHEN and SYDVKM. This CDR3 contains 13 residues. This chain's CDR3 is CASYRQGQETQYF.

CDR3: CASSLEGQGSDEQYF. V gene TRBV7-9 combines with J gene TRBJ2-7. The CDR3 runs 15 residues. Germline CDR1 and CDR2: SEHNR and FQNEAQ (reference sequence).

The V gene is TRBV7-9, the J gene TRBJ1-5; TCRdb reports TRBD1, a call that lacks DNA to check it against. The CDR3 is made up of 15 amino acids. The germline V gene has CDR1 SEHNR and CDR2 FQNEAQ (reference sequence). This chain's CDR3 is CASSLPGSSNQPQHF.

J is TRBJ1-2 and V is TRBV4-3; no DNA is available, so the TRBD1 call from TCRdb remains unchecked. The V gene's germline CDR1 is LGHNA and CDR2 YSLEER. The CDR3 sequence is 17 residues long. CDR3 protein: CASSQDLARQGGYGYTF.

CDR3 amino acids: CASSPDQNTGELFF. The chain couples TRBV27 to TRBJ2-2; TCRdb calls TRBD1, which cannot be checked without DNA. Germline V lookup: CDR1 MNHEY, CDR2 SMNVEV (reference sequence). The CDR3 runs to 14 residues.

The genes are TRBV29-1 and TRBJ2-7. The V gene's germline CDR1 is SQVTM and CDR2 ANQGSEA. The CDR3 loop spans 13 amino acids. CDR3 sequence reads: CSVGGGGSYEQYF.

The chain carries TRBV28 and TRBJ2-3; TCRdb's D call of TRBD1 is untestable without DNA. Germline values: CDR1 MDHEN, CDR2 SYDVKM. The CDR3 covers 11 residues. The CDR3 region is CASSTGNTQYF.

The gene calls are TRBV28 and TRBJ2-3; the D call from TCRdb, TRBD2, cannot be confirmed without DNA. The germline CDR1 and CDR2 sequences are MDHEN and SYDVKM. The CDR3 contains 16 residues. The CDR3 spells CASSLTLAGSTDTQYF.

The chain links TRBV21-1 to TRBJ2-7; absent DNA, TCRdb's TRBD1 call cannot be checked. TRBV21-1 is marked as a pseudogene. This CDR3 is 15 amino acids long. Here the CDR3 reads CASSNWADPWDEQYF.

The CDR3 region is CASSLGTGTGGYNEQFF. This rearrangement joins TRBV27 to TRBJ2-1; the TCRdb call, TRBD1, lacks DNA for checking. In germline, CDR1 is MNHEY, CDR2 SMNVEV (reference sequence). The length of the CDR3 is 17 residues.

This chain connects TRBV12-3 or TRBV12-4 to TRBJ1-6; TCRdb names TRBD1, which stays unverified in the absence of DNA. This CDR3 spans 14 amino acids. The CDR3 protein is CASSPGQGRSPLHF.

The chain links TRBV20-1 to TRBJ1-1; TCRdb's assignment of TRBD1 cannot be checked, as there is no DNA. The CDR3 sequence is 14 residues long. The germline CDR1 and CDR2 sequences are DFQATT and SNEGSKA (reference sequence). CDR3 sequence: CSAPPGSSNTEAFF.

V gene TRBV7-9 combines with J gene TRBJ2-7; TCRdb gives TRBD1 as the D gene, but with no DNA this cannot be confirmed. This CDR3 spans 15 amino acids. CDR1 and CDR2 from the germline V gene are SEHNR and FQNEAQ (reference sequence). CDR3 in amino acids: CASSPHVGGLYEQYF.

V is TRBV5-5 and J is TRBJ2-7. Germline V gene sequence: CDR1 SGHKS, CDR2 YYEKEE (reference sequence). The CDR3 contains 16 residues. The CDR3 region is CASSSERVSAGYEQYF. The full variable domain, completed using reference TRBV5-5 and TRBJ2-7, is DAGVTQSPTHLIKTRGQQVTLRCSPISGHKSVSWYQQVLGQGPQFIFQYYEKEERGRGNFPDRFSARQFPNYSSELNVNALLLGDSALYLCASSSERVSAGYEQYFGPGTRLTVT.

This rearrangement joins TRBV6-6 to TRBJ2-5; the TRBD2 assignment by TCRdb is unverifiable without DNA. The V gene's germline CDR1 is MNHNY and CDR2 SVGAGI (reference sequence). The CDR3 covers 13 residues. CDR3 protein: CATRGWGQETQYF.